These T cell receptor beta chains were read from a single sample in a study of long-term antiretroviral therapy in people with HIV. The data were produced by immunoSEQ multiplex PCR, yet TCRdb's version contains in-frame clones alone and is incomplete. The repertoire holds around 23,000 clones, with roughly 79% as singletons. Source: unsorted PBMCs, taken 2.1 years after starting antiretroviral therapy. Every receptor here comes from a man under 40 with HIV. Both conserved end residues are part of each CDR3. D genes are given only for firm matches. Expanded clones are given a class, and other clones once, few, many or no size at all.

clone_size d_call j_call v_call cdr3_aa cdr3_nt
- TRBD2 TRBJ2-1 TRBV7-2 CASSLGSGRKNDNEQFF TGTGCCAGCAGCTTAGGAAGCGGGAGGAAGAACGACAATGAGCAGTTCTTC
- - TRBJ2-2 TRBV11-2 CASSSQGFTGELFF TGTGCCAGCAGCTCGCAGGGGTTCACCGGGGAGCTGTTTTTT
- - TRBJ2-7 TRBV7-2 CASSLVPGDEQYF TGTGCCAGCAGCTTAGTTCCCGGGGACGAGCAGTACTTC
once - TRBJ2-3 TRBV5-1 CASSNREWGTDTQYF TGCGCCAGCTCGAACCGGGAGTGGGGCACAGATACGCAGTATTTT
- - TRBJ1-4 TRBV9 CASSVGGREDEKLFF TGTGCCAGCAGCGTAGGGGGCAGGGAGGATGAAAAACTGTTTTTT
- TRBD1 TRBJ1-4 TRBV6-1 CASSAKGATNEKLFF TGTGCCAGCAGTGCGAAGGGGGCGACTAATGAAAAACTGTTTTTT
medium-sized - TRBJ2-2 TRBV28 CASSLRGPGELFF TGTGCCAGCAGTCTCCGGGGGCCCGGGGAGCTGTTTTTT
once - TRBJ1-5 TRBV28 CASSPLVYQPQHF TGTGCCAGCAGTCCGCTGGTTTATCAGCCCCAGCATTTT
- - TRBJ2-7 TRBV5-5 CASSPQMGLYEQYF TGTGCCAGCAGCCCACAAATGGGCCTCTACGAGCAGTACTTC
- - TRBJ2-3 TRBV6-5 CASSSPWFDTQYF TGTGCCAGCAGTTCCCCGTGGTTTGATACGCAGTATTTT
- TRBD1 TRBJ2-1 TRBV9 CASSVGNRGRNNEQFF TGTGCCAGCAGCGTAGGGAACAGGGGGCGAAACAATGAGCAGTTCTTC
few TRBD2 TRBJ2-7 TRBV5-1 CASSLGGLAGGGYEQYF TGCGCCAGCAGCTTAGGCGGACTAGCGGGGGGCGGCTACGAGCAGTACTTC
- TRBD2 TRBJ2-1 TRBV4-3 CASSQEGTSGSIAEQFF TGCGCCAGCAGCCAAGAGGGCACTAGCGGGAGCATAGCGGAGCAGTTCTTC
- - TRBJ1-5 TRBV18 CASSGDGSNQPQHF TGTGCCAGCTCAGGGGACGGTAGCAATCAGCCCCAGCATTTT
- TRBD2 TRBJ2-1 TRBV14 CASSPSGGPYNEQFF TGTGCCAGCAGTCCTTCGGGGGGGCCCTACAATGAGCAGTTCTTC
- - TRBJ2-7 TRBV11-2 CASSLVGRGWDEQYF TGTGCCAGCAGCTTAGTGGGCAGGGGTTGGGACGAGCAGTACTTC
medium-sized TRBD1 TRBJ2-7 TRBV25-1 CASSDPSGQGSSYEQYF TGTGCCAGCAGTGACCCTTCCGGACAGGGAAGCTCCTACGAGCAGTACTTC
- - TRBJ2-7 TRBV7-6 CASSSQTGLGSYEQYF TGTGCCAGCAGCTCACAAACAGGGTTGGGGTCCTACGAGCAGTACTTC
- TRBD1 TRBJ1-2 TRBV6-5 CASSYSTGGTNYGYTF TGTGCCAGCAGTTACTCTACAGGGGGGACGAACTATGGCTACACCTTC
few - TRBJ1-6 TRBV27 CASSPRDSSYNSPLHF TGTGCCAGCAGTCCACGAGACAGCTCCTATAATTCACCCCTCCACTTT
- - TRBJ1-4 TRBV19 CASSISLRINEKLFF TGTGCCAGTAGTATCAGCCTCCGAATTAATGAAAAACTGTTTTTT
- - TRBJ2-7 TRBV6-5 CASRRTYSYEQYF TGTGCCAGCAGGCGGACATACTCCTACGAGCAGTACTTC
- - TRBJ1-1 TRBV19 CASSIDQGVNTEAFF TGTGCCAGTAGTATAGATCAGGGAGTTAACACTGAAGCTTTCTTT
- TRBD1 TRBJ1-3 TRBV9 CASRTGSGNTIYF TGTGCCAGCAGGACAGGGTCTGGAAACACCATATATTTT
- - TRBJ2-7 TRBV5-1 CASGSLGEGEQYF TGCGCCAGCGGGAGCTTAGGTGAAGGCGAGCAGTACTTC
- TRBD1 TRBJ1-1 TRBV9 CASSVGQGAWTEAFF TGTGCCAGCAGCGTAGGACAGGGGGCTTGGACTGAAGCTTTCTTT
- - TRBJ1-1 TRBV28 CASSFAGKTEAFF TGTGCCAGCAGTTTCGCGGGGAAAACTGAAGCTTTCTTT
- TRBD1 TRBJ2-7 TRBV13 CASKRDRTYEQCF TGTGCCAGCAAAAGGGACAGGACATACGAGCAGTGCTTC
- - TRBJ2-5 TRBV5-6 CASSLMVSAGETQYF TGTGCCAGCAGCTTGATGGTGTCGGCGGGAGAGACCCAGTACTTC
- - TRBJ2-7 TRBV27 CASSPTPGEQYF TGTGCCAGCAGTCCCACCCCCGGAGAGCAGTACTTC
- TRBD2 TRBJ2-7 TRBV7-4 CASNKGGEGTYEQYF TGTGCCAGCAACAAGGGAGGGGAGGGAACCTACGAGCAGTACTTC
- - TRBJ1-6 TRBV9 CASSVSNYNSPLHF TGTGCCAGCAGCGTTAGCAACTATAATTCACCCCTCCACTTT
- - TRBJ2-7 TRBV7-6 CASSLGGTDSYEQYF TGTGCCAGCAGCTTAGGGGGGACGGACTCCTACGAGCAGTACTTC
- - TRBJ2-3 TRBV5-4 CASSWRDTDTDTQYF TGTGCCAGCAGCTGGCGGGACACCGACACAGATACGCAGTATTTT
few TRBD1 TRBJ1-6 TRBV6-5 CASSLKDRINSPLHF TGTGCCAGCAGTTTGAAGGACAGGATTAATTCACCCCTCCACTTT
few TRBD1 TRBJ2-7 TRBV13 CASSRDRVAEQYF TGTGCCAGCAGCCGGGACAGGGTGGCCGAGCAGTACTTC
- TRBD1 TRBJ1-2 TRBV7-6 CASSPGQGAAYGYTF TGTGCCAGCAGCCCCGGCCAGGGGGCTGCCTATGGCTACACCTTC
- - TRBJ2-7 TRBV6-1 CASSERGSHEQYF TGTGCCAGCAGTGAAAGGGGGTCCCACGAGCAGTACTTC
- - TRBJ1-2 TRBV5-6 CASSSGAEYGYTF TGTGCCAGCAGCTCAGGGGCGGAATATGGCTACACCTTC
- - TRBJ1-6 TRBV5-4 CASSLGGPDSPLHF TGTGCCAGCAGCTTAGGGGGGCCGGATTCACCCCTCCACTTT
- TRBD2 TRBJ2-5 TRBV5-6 CASSVTGGLAELYQETQYF TGTGCCAGCAGCGTCACAGGGGGACTAGCGGAGCTGTACCAAGAGACCCAGTACTTC